The clone carrying this T cell receptor beta chain was recorded a few times. What it recognizes is unknown. The data were taken from a study of T cells in localized non-small cell lung cancer. Study outcomes and limitations: Uninvolved adjacent lung had higher T cell clonality than tumor and all other tissues. Those with higher blood T cell density had longer overall survival. Adjacent lung exhibited a median of about 56 among the 100 most abundant tumor clones.

Profiling relied on immunoSEQ multiplex PCR, and the TCRdb table lists in-frame clones only, not all of them. The sample has 30,000 to 45,000 clones, roughly 89% seen once. The input for sequencing was peripheral blood, taken before any cancer treatment. The sequence was collected from a woman between 40 and 69 years old with stage I lung adenocarcinoma.

The CDR3 coding sequence is TGTGCCAGCAGTTACGGGGTAAGCAGCAATCAGCCCCAGCATTTT. It encodes CASSYGVSSNQPQHF. The V call is TRBV6-5, the J call TRBJ1-5; D unresolved. The V gene's germline CDR1 is MNHEY and CDR2 SVGAGI. The CDR3 is 15 amino acids. Trimming stripped 2 bases from V and 1 base from J, with 9 bases between.